These 29 T cell receptor beta chains originate from one sample sequenced in a study of CD8 T cells in ankylosing spondylitis. TCRdb reprocessed the 5' RACE reads with MiXCR, giving one entry per CDR3 protein. This table holds 250,000 to 400,000 distinct CDR3 sequences, 11% found once. The sample taken for sequencing was blood, either unsorted or a sorted T cell fraction (not recorded which). The receptors were sampled from a female donor with ankylosing spondylitis or in good health (not recorded which).

This clonotype was detected ten times or more. The chain links TRBV20-1 to TRBJ1-5, with D possibly matching TRBD1 (5 bases). The germline CDR1 and CDR2 sequences are DFQATT and SNEGSKA (reference sequence). With 1 base removed from V and 7 bases from J, the gap between germline ends came to 14 bases. This CDR3 has 14 amino acids. The CDR3 protein is CSARVRAGRQPQHF. The CDR3, as DNA: TGCAGTGCTAGAGTTCGGGCAGGGCGCCAGCCCCAGCATTTT.

This clonotype was counted many times. The chain is built from TRBV6-5 and TRBJ2-5; 13 bases are a match to TRBD2. The CDR3 has 16 residues. Germline V gives CDR1 MNHEY, CDR2 SVGAGI. The J segment lost 2 bases and the V segment lost 2 bases, leaving 2 bases of the junction unmatched. The CDR3 DNA reads as TGTGCCAGCAGTTACCCGACTAGCGGGGGGCAAGAGACCCAGTACTTC. This translates into CASSYPTSGGQETQYF.

In its sample, this clonotype was seen a few times. The chain uses TRBV12-3 or TRBV12-4 and TRBJ1-1; no clear D. This CDR3 is 15 amino acids long. Trimming cost V 3 bases and J 5 bases, with 16 bases left between them. The CDR3 is CASSFTEGARTEAFF. CDR3 nucleotide sequence: TGTGCCAGCAGTTTCACAGAGGGCGCGAGGACTGAAGCTTTCTTT.

A few counts support this clonotype. The rearrangement joins TRBV20-1 to TRBJ2-7, with 9 bases that match TRBD1. J was trimmed by 4 bases and V by 0 bases; bases with no gene match: 10. From germline, CDR1 is DFQATT and CDR2 SNEGSKA (reference sequence). The CDR3 is 16 amino acids. DNA for the CDR3: TGCAGTGCTAGAGATCAGGGACAGGGACGATCTTACGAGCAGTACTTC. This sequence encodes CSARDQGQGRSYEQYF.

This clonotype has at least ten counts. V usage is TRBV20-1 and J usage is TRBJ2-2; tentative D call: TRBD2 (6 bases). Germline-derived CDR1 and CDR2 are DFQATT and SNEGSKA (reference sequence). The CDR3 totals 14 residues. Trimming shortened V by 1 base and J by 3 bases, and 9 bases separated the two germline ends. The chain's CDR3 is CSARGGIDTGELFF. The CDR3 DNA reads as TGCAGTGCTAGAGGCGGGATAGACACCGGGGAGCTGTTTTTT.

In this sample, this clonotype turned up many times. The chain uses TRBV28 and TRBJ1-2; D unclear. The CDR3 has 11 residues. V gave up 4 bases and J gave up 3 bases, with 3 bases separating them. The germline V gene has CDR1 MDHEN and CDR2 SYDVKM. CDR3: CASSSHYGYTF. The CDR3 nucleotides are TGTGCCAGCAGTTCCCACTATGGCTACACCTTC.

This clonotype was seen many times. The chain joins TRBV6-1 to TRBJ1-2; D uncertain. V lost 1 base to trimming and J lost 9 bases, with 12 bases between them. Germline V lookup: CDR1 MNHNS, CDR2 SASEGT. CDR3 length: 13 amino acids. The CDR3 region has the DNA TGTGCCAGCAGTGAAGTGCGGGTTGCGAGCTACACCTTC. It encodes CASSEVRVASYTF.

This clonotype was detected only a few times. V is TRBV20-1 and J is TRBJ1-1, with D possibly being TRBD1 (5 bases). The CDR3 sequence is 14 residues long. Germline V gene data show CDR1 as DFQATT and CDR2 as SNEGSKA (reference sequence). Trimming shortened V by 3 bases and J by 1 base, and 12 bases separated the two germline ends. The CDR3 DNA reads as TGCAGTGCTAGTTTTGGGGGGGGGAACACTGAAGCTTTCTTT. Protein product: CSASFGGGNTEAFF.

This clonotype has just a few counts. V is TRBV3-1 and J is TRBJ2-7; 9 bases fit TRBD1. V lost 4 bases to trimming and J lost 2 bases; unmatched junction nucleotides: 3. The CDR3 contains 14 residues. CDR1 and CDR2 from the germline V gene are LGHDT and YNNKEL (reference sequence). The CDR3 DNA reads TGTGCCAGCAGCCGGGGACAGGGAACCTACGAGCAGTACTTC. Translated: CASSRGQGTYEQYF.

The table lists this clonotype with many counts. This rearrangement joins TRBV20-1 to TRBJ2-1; 11 nucleotides agree with TRBD2. The germline gives CDR1 DFQATT, CDR2 SNEGSKA (reference sequence). The J segment lost 9 bases and the V segment lost 3 bases, leaving 10 bases of the junction unmatched. The CDR3 covers 15 residues. The CDR3 region is CSARPSGRLGIEQFF. The CDR3 coding sequence is TGCAGTGCTAGGCCTAGCGGGAGGCTCGGGATTGAGCAGTTCTTC.

This clonotype was detected ten times or more. The chain joins TRBV20-1 to TRBJ2-7, with D unresolved. Trimming shortened V by 1 base and J by 5 bases, and 12 bases separated the two germline ends. CDR1 is DFQATT, CDR2 SNEGSKA, per germline (reference sequence). This CDR3 spans 13 amino acids. The CDR3, as DNA: TGCAGTGCTAGAGTAGGGTTCGTGAACGAGCAGTACTTC. It specifies CSARVGFVNEQYF.

The sample holds many counts of this clonotype. The gene calls are TRBV29-1 and TRBJ2-1, with 10 bases identical to TRBD2. J gave up 6 bases and V 5 bases, and 10 bases lay outside the gene matches. Germline lookup yields CDR1 SQVTM and CDR2 ANQGSEA. There are 15 residues in the CDR3. The DNA of the CDR3 is TGCAGCGTTTCAACCCTAGCGGGAGTTCGCAATGAGCAGTTCTTC. Its translation: CSVSTLAGVRNEQFF.

This clonotype was detected many times. The rearrangement links TRBV6-5 to TRBJ1-3; unclear D gene. The ends were cut back, 4 bases at V and 1 base at J, with 11 bases in the middle. The CDR3 consists of 15 residues. CDR1 is MNHEY, CDR2 SVGAGI, per germline. The CDR3 DNA is TGTGCCAGCAGTTCCGCCTGGGGATCTGGAAACACCATATATTTT. It encodes CASSSAWGSGNTIYF.

This chain connects TRBV5-1 to TRBJ2-3; D assignment may be TRBD1 or TRBD2 (6 bases each). This CDR3 is 15 amino acids long. Germline loops: CDR1 SGHRS, CDR2 YFSETQ. Between the trimmed V and J ends, which lost 3 bases and 4 bases, there was a span of 15 bases. Here the CDR3 DNA reads TGCGCCAGCAGCTCGGAGGGGACACCCGCAGATACGCAGTATTTT. It yields the protein CASSSEGTPADTQYF.

Details on this clonotype: This may be a read error, as it is one base from a much larger clone. The CDR3 reads CCARGLAGLADTQYF. CDR3 DNA sequence: TGCTGTGCTAGAGGGCTAGCGGGGCTAGCGGATACGCAGTATTTT. The genes are TRBV20-1 and TRBJ2-3, with TRBD2 matching over 9 bases. The CDR3 loop spans 15 amino acids. CDR1 is DFQATT, CDR2 SNEGSKA, per germline (reference sequence).

Ten or more counts support this clonotype. The V gene is TRBV20-1, the J gene TRBJ2-5; maybe TRBD2 (5 bases). This CDR3 contains 15 residues. V was shortened by 5 bases and J by 2 bases, with 18 bases between the two germline ends. CDR1 and CDR2 (germline): DFQATT, SNEGSKA (reference sequence). The CDR3: CSAPGGSGRQETQYF. The CDR3 DNA follows: TGCAGTGCTCCAGGAGGATCCGGGCGACAAGAGACCCAGTACTTC.

This clonotype was observed a few times. The chain combines TRBV20-1 with TRBJ1-1, with D uncertain. Germline V CDR1 and CDR2: DFQATT, SNEGSKA (reference sequence). The CDR3 loop spans 12 amino acids. Trimming pared 5 bases from V and 0 bases from J, leaving 7 bases between. The CDR3 DNA reads as TGCAGTGCTTCTGGTCTGAACACTGAAGCTTTCTTT. Protein: CSASGLNTEAFF.

V gene TRBV6-2 or TRBV6-3 combines with J gene TRBJ2-2, with D unclear. With 6 bases removed from V and 4 bases from J, the gap between germline ends came to 12 bases. CDR3 length: 14 residues. Germline V gene lookup returns CDR1 MNHEY and CDR2 SVGEGT. CDR3 DNA sequence: TGTGCCAGCAGCATTTCACCCAGCACCGGGGAGCTGTTTTTT. Translated, it gives CASSISPSTGELFF.

This clonotype was counted at least ten times. The chain combines TRBV12-3 or TRBV12-4 with TRBJ1-3; no clear D gene. Trimming took 6 bases from V and 0 from J, leaving 15 bases between them. This CDR3 region has 16 residues. Here the CDR3 DNA reads TGTGCCAGCAGGTCCTACTCAGGAAACTCTGGAAACACCATATATTTT. Protein: CASRSYSGNSGNTIYF.

This chain uses TRBV29-1 with TRBJ1-4; perhaps TRBD1 as D (6 bases). V lost 4 bases, J lost 7 bases, and 13 bases lay in between. In germline, CDR1 is SQVTM, CDR2 ANQGSEA. The CDR3 runs 13 residues. DNA of the CDR3: TGCAGCGTTGTTGGAGGGGGAGGTGAAAAACTGTTTTTT. This translates into CSVVGGGGEKLFF.

This clonotype was picked up a small number of times. V gene TRBV20-1 combines with J gene TRBJ2-7, with 7 bases lining up with TRBD2. The trim removed 7 bases at V and 0 bases at J, leaving 12 bases unmatched. The CDR3 covers 15 residues. Per germline, CDR1 DFQATT and CDR2 SNEGSKA (reference sequence). The CDR3 protein is CSVRRRGGSSYEQYF. In nucleotides, the CDR3 is TGCAGTGTCAGAAGACGGGGCGGGAGCTCCTACGAGCAGTACTTC.

This clonotype was seen many times. The V gene is TRBV7-7, the J gene TRBJ2-1; D is possibly TRBD2 (6 bases). Trimming removed 0 bases from V and 13 bases from J, with 13 bases in between. Germline CDR1 and CDR2: SSHAT and FNYEAQ (reference sequence). The CDR3 spans 13 residues. CDR3 sequence (DNA): TGTGCCAGCAGCTTAGCGTGGGGGGACTTTCAGTTCTTC. Protein: CASSLAWGDFQFF.

At least ten counts were recorded for this clonotype. CDR3 loop: CASSRPQGITNEKLFF. The CDR3 DNA reads TGTGCCAGCAGCCGACCACAGGGGATTACTAATGAAAAACTGTTTTTT. This sequence joins TRBV7-8 and TRBJ1-4; 7 bases are shared with TRBD1. CDR3 length equals 16 residues. Looked up from germline, CDR1 is SGHVS and CDR2 is FQNEAQ. Trimming removed 5 bases from V and 2 bases from J; junction bases left unmatched: 8.

This clonotype showed up many times. The chain uses TRBV5-1 and TRBJ1-6; 11 positions match TRBD1. From germline, CDR1 is SGHRS and CDR2 YFSETQ. This CDR3 has 15 amino acids. Losses at the gene ends were 4 bases for V and 7 bases for J; bases not matched to a gene: 4. The CDR3 nucleotides are TGCGCCAGCAGCGACGGGACAGGGGGAAATTCACCCCTCCACTTT. Translating gives CASSDGTGGNSPLHF.

This clonotype has ten or more counts. The chain employs TRBV11-2 and TRBJ2-7; 13 positions agree with TRBD2. After removal of 3 bases from V and 4 bases from J, the junction contained 3 bases not matched to a gene. Germline values: CDR1 SGHAT, CDR2 FQNNGV. The CDR3 totals 15 residues. This chain's CDR3 is CASSFGTSGTYEQYF. CDR3 DNA sequence: TGTGCCAGCAGCTTCGGGACTAGCGGGACATACGAGCAGTACTTC.

This clonotype showed up many times. V is TRBV29-1 and J is TRBJ1-4; D is perhaps TRBD1 (6 bases). Germline CDR1 reads SQVTM; CDR2 reads ANQGSEA. V lost 7 bases and J lost 3, with 15 bases in between. The CDR3 runs 14 residues. CDR3 in amino acids: CSARRTESNEKLFF. DNA for the CDR3: TGCAGCGCCCGACGGACAGAATCTAATGAAAAACTGTTTTTT.

This clonotype was counted a few times. The chain combines TRBV20-1 with TRBJ2-1, with D perhaps given as TRBD1 or TRBD2 (5 bases each). The CDR3 is 10 residues long. V lost 0 bases, J lost 12 bases, and 6 bases lay in between. Germline-derived CDR1 and CDR2 are DFQATT and SNEGSKA (reference sequence). CDR3 in amino acids: CSAREGVQFF. The CDR3 region has the DNA TGCAGTGCTAGAGAGGGGGTGCAGTTCTTC.

This clonotype has a count of ten or more. The rearrangement links TRBV20-1 to TRBJ2-7, with 9 bases that match TRBD2. V lost 2 bases to trimming and J lost 6 bases; unmatched junction nucleotides: 8. The CDR3 is 14 amino acids. Germline V lookup: CDR1 DFQATT, CDR2 SNEGSKA (reference sequence). CDR3 residues: CSARYWREGREQYF. The CDR3 DNA reads as TGCAGTGCTAGATATTGGCGGGAGGGCCGCGAGCAGTACTTC.

The sample holds many counts of this clonotype. The chain is built from TRBV5-1 and TRBJ2-1, with D perhaps TRBD2 (5 bases). This CDR3 is 16 amino acids long. Germline assignment: CDR1 SGHRS and CDR2 YFSETQ. The V and J ends lost 0 bases and 0 bases respectively, with 10 bases between them. The CDR3 protein is CASSLALGSSYNEQFF. The DNA for the CDR3 is TGCGCCAGCAGCTTGGCGCTAGGGAGCTCCTACAATGAGCAGTTCTTC.